The following is a T cell receptor (beta chain) sequence with its context. This record comes from a study of shared clonotypes between healthy human individuals. Looking at the study overall: Donors consisted of two women and a few men between 18 and 49.

Genomic DNA (from each subset) was split evenly across several immunoSEQ plates. The table came from immunoSEQ multiplex PCR; TCRdb's copy has only in-frame clones and leaves some out. The repertoire holds 2 million to 2.5 million clones, with approximately 95% as singletons. The V and J ends lost 4 bases and 5 bases, in that order; junction bases with no gene match: 8. Germline V lookup: CDR1 SGDLS, CDR2 YYNGEE. The CDR3 sequence is 15 residues long. J is TRBJ2-1 and V is TRBV9, with 8 bases fitting TRBD1. Source material: naive CD4+ T cells sorted from blood. Subset noted: CD45RA+ positively selected. The origin of this receptor is a man aged 18 to 29 in good health. CDR3 in amino acids: CASSRDGQGHNEQFF. CDR3 sequence (DNA): TGTGCCAGCAGCAGAGATGGACAGGGCCACAATGAGCAGTTCTTC.